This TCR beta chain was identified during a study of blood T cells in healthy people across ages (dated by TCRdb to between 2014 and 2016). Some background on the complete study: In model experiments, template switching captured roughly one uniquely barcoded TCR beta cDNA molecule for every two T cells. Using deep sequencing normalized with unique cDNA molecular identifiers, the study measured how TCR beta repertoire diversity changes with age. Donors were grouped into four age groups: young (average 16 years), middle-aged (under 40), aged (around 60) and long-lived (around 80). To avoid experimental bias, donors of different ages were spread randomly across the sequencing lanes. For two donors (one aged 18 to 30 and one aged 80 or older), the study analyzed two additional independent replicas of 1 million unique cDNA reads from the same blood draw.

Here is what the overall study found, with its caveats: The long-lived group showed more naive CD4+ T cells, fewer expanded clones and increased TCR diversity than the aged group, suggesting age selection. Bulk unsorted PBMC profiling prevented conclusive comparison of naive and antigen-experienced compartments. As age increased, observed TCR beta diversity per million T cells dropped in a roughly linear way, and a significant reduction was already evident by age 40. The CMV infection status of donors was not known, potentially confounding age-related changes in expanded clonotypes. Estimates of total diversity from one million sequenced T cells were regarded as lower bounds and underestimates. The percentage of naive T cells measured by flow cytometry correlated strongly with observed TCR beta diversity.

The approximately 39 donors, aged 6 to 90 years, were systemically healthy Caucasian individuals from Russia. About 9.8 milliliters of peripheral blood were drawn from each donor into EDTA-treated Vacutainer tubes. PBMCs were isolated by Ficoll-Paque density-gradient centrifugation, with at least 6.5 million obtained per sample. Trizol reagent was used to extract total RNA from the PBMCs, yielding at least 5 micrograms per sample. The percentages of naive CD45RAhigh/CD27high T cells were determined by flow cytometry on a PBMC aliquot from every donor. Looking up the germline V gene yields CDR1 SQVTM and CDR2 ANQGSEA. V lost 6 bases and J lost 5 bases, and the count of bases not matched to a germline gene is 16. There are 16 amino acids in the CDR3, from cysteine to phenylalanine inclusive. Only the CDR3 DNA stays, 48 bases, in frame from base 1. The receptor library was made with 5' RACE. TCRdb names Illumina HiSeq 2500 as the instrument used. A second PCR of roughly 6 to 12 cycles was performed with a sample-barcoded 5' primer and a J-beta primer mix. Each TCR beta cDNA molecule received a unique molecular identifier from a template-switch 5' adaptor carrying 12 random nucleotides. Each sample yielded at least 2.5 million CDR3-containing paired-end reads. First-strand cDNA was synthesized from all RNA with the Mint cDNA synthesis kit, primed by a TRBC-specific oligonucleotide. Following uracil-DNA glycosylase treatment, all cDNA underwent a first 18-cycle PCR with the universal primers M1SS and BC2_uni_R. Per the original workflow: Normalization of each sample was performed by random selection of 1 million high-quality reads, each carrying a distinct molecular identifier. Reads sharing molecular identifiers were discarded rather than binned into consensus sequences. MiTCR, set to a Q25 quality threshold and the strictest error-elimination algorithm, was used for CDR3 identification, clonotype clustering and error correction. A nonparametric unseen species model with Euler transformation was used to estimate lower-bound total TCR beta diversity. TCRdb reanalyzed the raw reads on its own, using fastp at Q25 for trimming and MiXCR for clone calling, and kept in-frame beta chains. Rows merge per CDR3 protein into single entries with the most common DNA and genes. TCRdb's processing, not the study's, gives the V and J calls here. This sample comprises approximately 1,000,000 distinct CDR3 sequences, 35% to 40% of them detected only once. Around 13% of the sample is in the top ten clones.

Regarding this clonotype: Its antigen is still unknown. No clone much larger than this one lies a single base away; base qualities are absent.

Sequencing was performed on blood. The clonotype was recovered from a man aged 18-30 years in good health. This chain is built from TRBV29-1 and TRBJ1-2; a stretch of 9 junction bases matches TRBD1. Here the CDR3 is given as CSVITRRQGDDYGYTF. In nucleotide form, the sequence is TGCAGCGTCATCACGAGGAGACAGGGGGATGATTATGGCTACACCTTC.